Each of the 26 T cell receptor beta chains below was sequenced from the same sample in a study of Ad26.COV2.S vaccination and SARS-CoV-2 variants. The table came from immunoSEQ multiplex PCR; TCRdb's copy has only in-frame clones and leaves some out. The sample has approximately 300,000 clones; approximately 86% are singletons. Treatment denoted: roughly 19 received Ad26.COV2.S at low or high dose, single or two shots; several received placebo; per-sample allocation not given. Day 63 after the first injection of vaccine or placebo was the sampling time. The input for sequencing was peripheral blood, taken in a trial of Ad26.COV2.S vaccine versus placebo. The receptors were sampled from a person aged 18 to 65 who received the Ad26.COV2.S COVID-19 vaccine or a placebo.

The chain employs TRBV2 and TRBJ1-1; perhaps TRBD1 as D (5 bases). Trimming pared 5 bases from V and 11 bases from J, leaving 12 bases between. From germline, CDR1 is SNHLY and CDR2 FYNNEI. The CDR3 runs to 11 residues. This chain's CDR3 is CASSNTGEAFF. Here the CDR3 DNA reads TGTGCCAGCAGTAACACAGGCGAGGCTTTCTTT.

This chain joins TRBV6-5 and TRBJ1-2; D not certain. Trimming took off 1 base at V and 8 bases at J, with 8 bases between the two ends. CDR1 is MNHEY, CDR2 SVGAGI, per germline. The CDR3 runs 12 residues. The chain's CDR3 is CASSYFWGGYTF. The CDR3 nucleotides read TGTGCCAGCAGTTACTTTTGGGGAGGCTACACCTTC.

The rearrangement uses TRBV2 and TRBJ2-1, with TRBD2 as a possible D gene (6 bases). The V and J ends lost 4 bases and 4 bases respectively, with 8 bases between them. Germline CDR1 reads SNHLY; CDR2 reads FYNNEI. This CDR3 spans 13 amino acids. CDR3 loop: CASSAREYNEQFF. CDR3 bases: TGTGCCAGCAGTGCACGGGAGTACAATGAGCAGTTCTTC. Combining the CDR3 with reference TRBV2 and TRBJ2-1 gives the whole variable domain EPEVTQTPSHQVTQMGQEVILRCVPISNHLYFYWYRQILGQKVEFLVSFYNNEISEKSEIFDDQFSVERPDGSNFTLKIRSTKLEDSAMYFCASSAREYNEQFFGPGTRLTVL.

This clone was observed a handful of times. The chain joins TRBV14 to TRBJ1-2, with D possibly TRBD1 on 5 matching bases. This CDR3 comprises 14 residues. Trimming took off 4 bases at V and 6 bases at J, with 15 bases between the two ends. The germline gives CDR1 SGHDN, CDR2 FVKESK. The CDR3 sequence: CASSLREGGDGYTF. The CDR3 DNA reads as TGTGCCAGCAGCCTCCGAGAGGGAGGGGATGGCTACACCTTC.

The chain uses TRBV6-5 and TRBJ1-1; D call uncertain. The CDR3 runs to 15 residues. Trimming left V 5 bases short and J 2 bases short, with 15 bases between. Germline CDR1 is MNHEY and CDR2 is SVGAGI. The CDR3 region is CASSTTAGINTEAFF. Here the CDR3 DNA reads TGTGCCAGCAGTACTACTGCCGGGATAAACACTGAAGCTTTCTTT.

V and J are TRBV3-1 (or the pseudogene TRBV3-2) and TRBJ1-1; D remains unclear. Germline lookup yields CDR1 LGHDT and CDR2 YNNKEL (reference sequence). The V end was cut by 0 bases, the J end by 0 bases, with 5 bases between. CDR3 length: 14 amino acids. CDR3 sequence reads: CASSQDAVNTEAFF. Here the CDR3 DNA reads TGTGCCAGCAGCCAAGATGCGGTGAACACTGAAGCTTTCTTT.

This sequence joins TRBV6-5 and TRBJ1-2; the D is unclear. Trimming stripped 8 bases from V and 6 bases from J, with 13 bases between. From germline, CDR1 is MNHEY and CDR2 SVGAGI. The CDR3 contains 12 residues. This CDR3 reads CASGRALDGYTF. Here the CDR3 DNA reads TGTGCCAGCGGACGGGCTCTCGATGGCTACACCTTC.

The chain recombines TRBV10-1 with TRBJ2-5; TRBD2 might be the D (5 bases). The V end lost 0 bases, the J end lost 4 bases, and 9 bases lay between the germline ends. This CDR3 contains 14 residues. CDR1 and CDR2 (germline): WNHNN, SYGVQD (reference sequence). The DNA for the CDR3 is TGCGCCAGCAGTGAGTCTAGAGGAGGAGAGACCCAGTACTTC. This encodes CASSESRGGETQYF.

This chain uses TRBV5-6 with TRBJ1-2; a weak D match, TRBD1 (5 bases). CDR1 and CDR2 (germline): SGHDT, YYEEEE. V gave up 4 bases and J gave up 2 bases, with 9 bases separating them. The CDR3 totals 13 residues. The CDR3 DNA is TGTGCCAGCAGCGATACAGGAAACTATGGCTACACCTTC. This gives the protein CASSDTGNYGYTF.

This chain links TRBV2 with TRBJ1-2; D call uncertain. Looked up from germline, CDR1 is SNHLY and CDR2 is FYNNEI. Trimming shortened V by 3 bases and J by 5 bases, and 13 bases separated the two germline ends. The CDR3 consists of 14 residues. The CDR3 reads CASSDSVGGYGYTF. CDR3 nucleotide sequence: TGTGCCAGCAGTGATAGCGTGGGTGGGTATGGCTACACCTTC.

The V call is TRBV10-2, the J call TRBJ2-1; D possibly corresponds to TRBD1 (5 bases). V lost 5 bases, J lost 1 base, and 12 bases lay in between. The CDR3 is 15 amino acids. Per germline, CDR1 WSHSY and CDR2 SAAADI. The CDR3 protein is CASSSFDSSYNEQFF. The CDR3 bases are TGCGCCAGCAGTTCATTTGACAGTTCCTACAATGAGCAGTTCTTC.

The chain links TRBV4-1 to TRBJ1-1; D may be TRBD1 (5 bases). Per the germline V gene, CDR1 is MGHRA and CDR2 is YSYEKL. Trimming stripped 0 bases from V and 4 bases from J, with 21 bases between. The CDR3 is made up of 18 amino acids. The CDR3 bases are TGCGCCAGCAGCCAAGAAGTTGCTGGGACGCTAAAGGGCACTGAAGCTTTCTTT. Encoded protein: CASSQEVAGTLKGTEAFF.

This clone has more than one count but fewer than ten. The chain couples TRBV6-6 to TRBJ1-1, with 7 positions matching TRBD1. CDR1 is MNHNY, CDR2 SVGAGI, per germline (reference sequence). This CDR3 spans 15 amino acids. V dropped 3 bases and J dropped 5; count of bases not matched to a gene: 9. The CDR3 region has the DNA TGTGCCAGCAGTTATAGGGAACCCAGGGGGACTGAAGCTTTCTTT. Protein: CASSYREPRGTEAFF.

DNA for the CDR3: TGTGCCAGCAGCTCTCGACAGTACAATGAGCAGTTCTTC. This gives the protein CASSSRQYNEQFF. This sequence joins TRBV7-2 and TRBJ2-1, with D perhaps TRBD1 (5 bases). V shed 4 bases and J shed 4 bases, with 8 bases lying between them. The length of the CDR3 is 13 residues. The germline V gene encodes CDR1 SGHTA and CDR2 FQGNSA.

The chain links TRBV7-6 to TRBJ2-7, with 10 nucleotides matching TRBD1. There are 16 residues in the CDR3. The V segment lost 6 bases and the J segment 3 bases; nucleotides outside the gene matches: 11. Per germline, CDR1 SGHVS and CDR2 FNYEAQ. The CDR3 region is CASSPSRDRGHYEQYF. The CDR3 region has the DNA TGTGCCAGCAGTCCATCACGGGACAGGGGTCACTACGAGCAGTACTTC.

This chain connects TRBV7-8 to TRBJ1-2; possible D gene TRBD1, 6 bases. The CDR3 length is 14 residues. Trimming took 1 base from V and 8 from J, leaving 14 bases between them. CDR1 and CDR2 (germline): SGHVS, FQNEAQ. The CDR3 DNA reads TGTGCCAGCAGCTTAGTAATCTCCAGGGGCGGCTACACCTTC. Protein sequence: CASSLVISRGGYTF.

CDR3: CASSFSQNHNSPLHF. CDR3 coding DNA: TGTGCCAGCAGCTTCTCACAGAACCACAATTCACCCCTCCACTTT. The chain has TRBV7-9 and TRBJ1-6; D not certain. This CDR3 has 15 residues. Germline CDR1 is SEHNR and CDR2 is FQNEAQ (reference sequence). Trimming took 3 bases from V and 7 from J, leaving 13 bases between them.

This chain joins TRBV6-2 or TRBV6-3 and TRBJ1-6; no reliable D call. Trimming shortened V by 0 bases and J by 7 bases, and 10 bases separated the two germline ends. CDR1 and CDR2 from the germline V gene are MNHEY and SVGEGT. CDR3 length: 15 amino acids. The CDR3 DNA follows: TGTGCCAGCAGTTACTCTGGGCATAGCAATTCACCCCTCCACTTT. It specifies CASSYSGHSNSPLHF.

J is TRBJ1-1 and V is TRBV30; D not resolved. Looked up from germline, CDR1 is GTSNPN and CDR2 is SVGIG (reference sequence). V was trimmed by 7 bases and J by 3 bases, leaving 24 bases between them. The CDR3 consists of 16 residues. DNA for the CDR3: TGTGCCTCCCTCCCAACTCGAGACAAGGGAGACACTGAAGCTTTCTTT. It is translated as CASLPTRDKGDTEAFF.

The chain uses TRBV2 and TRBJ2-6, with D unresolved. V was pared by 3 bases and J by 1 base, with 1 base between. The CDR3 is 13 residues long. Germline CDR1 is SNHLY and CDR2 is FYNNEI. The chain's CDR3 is CASSESGANVLTF. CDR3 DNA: TGTGCCAGCAGTGAGTCTGGGGCCAACGTCCTGACTTTC.

CDR3 nucleotides: TGTGCCAGCAGCAGGACAGGTTACACCGGGGAGCTGTTTTTT. This translates into CASSRTGYTGELFF. The chain couples TRBV5-6 to TRBJ2-2, with TRBD1 matching over 7 bases. CDR3 size: 14 residues. CDR1 is SGHDT, CDR2 YYEEEE, per germline. V lost 4 bases, J lost 3 bases, and 3 bases stayed unmatched. The entire variable domain, with the rest obtained from reference TRBV5-6 and TRBJ2-2, is as follows: DAGVTQSPTHLIKTRGQQVTLRCSPKSGHDTVSWYQQALGQGPQFIFQYYEEEERQRGNFPDRFSGHQFPNYSSELNVNALLLGDSALYLCASSRTGYTGELFFGEGSRLTVL.

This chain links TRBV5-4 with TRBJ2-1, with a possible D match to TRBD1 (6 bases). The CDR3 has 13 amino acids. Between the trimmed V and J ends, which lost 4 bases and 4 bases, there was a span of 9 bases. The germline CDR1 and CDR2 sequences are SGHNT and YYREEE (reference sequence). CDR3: CASSPGQYNEQFF. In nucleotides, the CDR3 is TGTGCCAGCAGCCCCGGACAGTACAATGAGCAGTTCTTC.

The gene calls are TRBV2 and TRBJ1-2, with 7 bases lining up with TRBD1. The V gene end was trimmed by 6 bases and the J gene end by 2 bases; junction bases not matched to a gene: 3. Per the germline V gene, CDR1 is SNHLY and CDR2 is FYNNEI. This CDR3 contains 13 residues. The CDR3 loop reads CASRTGTNYGYTF. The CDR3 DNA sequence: TGTGCCAGCAGGACAGGGACCAACTATGGCTACACCTTC.

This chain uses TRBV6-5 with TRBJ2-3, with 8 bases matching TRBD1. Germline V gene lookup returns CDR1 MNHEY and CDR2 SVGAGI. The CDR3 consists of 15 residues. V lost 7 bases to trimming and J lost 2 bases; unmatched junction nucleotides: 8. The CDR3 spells CASMLRDRTTDTQYF. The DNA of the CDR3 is TGTGCCAGCATGCTCCGGGACAGGACCACAGATACGCAGTATTTT.

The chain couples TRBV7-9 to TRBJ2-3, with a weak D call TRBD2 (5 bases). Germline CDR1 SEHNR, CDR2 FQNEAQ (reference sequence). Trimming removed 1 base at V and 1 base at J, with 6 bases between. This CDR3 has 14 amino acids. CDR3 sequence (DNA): TGTGCCAGCAGCTTAGTGAGGGGCACAGATACGCAGTATTTT. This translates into CASSLVRGTDTQYF.

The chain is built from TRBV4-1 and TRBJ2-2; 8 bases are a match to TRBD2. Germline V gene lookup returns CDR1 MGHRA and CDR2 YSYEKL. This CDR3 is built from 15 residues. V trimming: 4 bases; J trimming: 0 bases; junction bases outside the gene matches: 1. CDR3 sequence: CASSPGGPNTGELFF. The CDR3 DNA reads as TGCGCCAGCAGCCCGGGGGGGCCGAACACCGGGGAGCTGTTTTTT.